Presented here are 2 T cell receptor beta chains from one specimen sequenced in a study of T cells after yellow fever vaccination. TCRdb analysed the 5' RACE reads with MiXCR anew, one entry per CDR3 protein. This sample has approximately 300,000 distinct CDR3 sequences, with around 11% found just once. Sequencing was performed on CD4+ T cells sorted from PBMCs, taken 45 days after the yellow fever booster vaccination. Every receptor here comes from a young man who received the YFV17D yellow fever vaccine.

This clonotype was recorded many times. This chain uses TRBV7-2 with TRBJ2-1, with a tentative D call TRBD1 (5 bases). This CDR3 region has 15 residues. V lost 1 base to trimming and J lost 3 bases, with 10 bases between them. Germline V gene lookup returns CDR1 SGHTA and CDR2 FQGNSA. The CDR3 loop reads CASSLDPGNYNEQFF. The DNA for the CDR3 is TGTGCCAGCAGCTTAGACCCAGGGAACTACAATGAGCAGTTCTTC.

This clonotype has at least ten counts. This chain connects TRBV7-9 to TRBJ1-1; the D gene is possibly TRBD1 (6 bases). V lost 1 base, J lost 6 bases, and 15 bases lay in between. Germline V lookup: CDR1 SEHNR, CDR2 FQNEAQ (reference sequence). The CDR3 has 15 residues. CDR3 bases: TGTGCCAGCAGCTTAGAGGGTTCAGGGGAGTCTGAAGCTTTCTTT. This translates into CASSLEGSGESEAFF.